Following are 27 T cell receptor beta chains from one sample sequenced in a study of shared clonotypes between healthy human individuals. TCRdb's table, derived via immunoSEQ multiplex PCR, lists solely in-frame clones and lacks some. The table includes about 490,000 clones, roughly four fifths detected once. Sample: PBMCs. Receptor source: a woman aged 40 to 50 in good health. Some clones in this sample may be carry-over from other donors' samples.

CDR3 nucleotides: TGTGCCAGCAGCTTGGAACAGGGGAGAAATGAGCAGTTCTTC. Residues: CASSLEQGRNEQFF. This chain joins TRBV7-2 and TRBJ2-1; 7 bases match TRBD1. The V segment lost 3 bases and the J segment 7 bases; nucleotides outside the gene matches: 6. The germline CDR1 and CDR2 sequences are SGHTA and FQGNSA. There are 14 residues in the CDR3.

This CDR3 reads CASSPGVHGAYEQYF. The CDR3, as DNA: TGTGCCAGCAGCCCAGGGGTCCACGGAGCCTACGAGCAGTACTTC. The chain recombines TRBV11-2 with TRBJ2-7, with D perhaps matching TRBD1 (6 bases). The CDR3 has 15 residues. Trimming removed 5 bases from V and 2 bases from J, with 16 bases in between. Germline CDR1 reads SGHAT; CDR2 reads FQNNGV.

The V gene is TRBV18, the J gene TRBJ2-7; D is unclear. This CDR3 region has 13 residues. Per germline, CDR1 KGHSH and CDR2 LQKENI. The ends were cut back, 4 bases at V and 3 bases at J, with 10 bases in the middle. The DNA of the CDR3 is TGTGCCAGCTCACATGGGAAGGACTACGAGCAGTACTTC. Amino acids: CASSHGKDYEQYF.

This chain joins TRBV27 and TRBJ1-1; 7 bases line up with TRBD1. With V trimmed by 7 bases and J by 0 bases, 5 bases remained unmatched. The CDR3 has 14 residues. The V gene's germline CDR1 is MNHEY and CDR2 SMNVEV (reference sequence). DNA of the CDR3: TGTGCCAGCAAGAGGGGGCTCATGAACACTGAAGCTTTCTTT. Translation: CASKRGLMNTEAFF.

Comment on this clone: A much larger clone differs from this one at a single base, so this may be a read error. The same CDR3 can be traced to other DNA sequences in this sample. The chain employs TRBV30 and TRBJ1-5; D is possibly TRBD1 (6 bases). Germline CDR1 and CDR2: GTSNPN and SVGIG (reference sequence). CDR3 length: 13 amino acids. CDR3 residues: CAWSNGGNQPQHF. CDR3 nucleotides: TGTGCCTGGAGCAACGGGGGCAATCAGCCCCAGCATTTC.

This chain links TRBV2 with TRBJ1-2; no firm D call. V was pared by 6 bases and J by 8 bases, with 22 bases between. Germline CDR1 is SNHLY and CDR2 is FYNNEI. The CDR3 has 15 amino acids. CDR3 in DNA: TGTGCCAGCAGCTTGACGGAGATACCGGCGAGAGGCTACACCTTC. Residues: CASSLTEIPARGYTF.

The gene calls are TRBV10-3 and TRBJ2-7, with 11 nucleotides matching TRBD2. The CDR3 extends over 14 amino acids. The germline V gene has CDR1 ENHRY and CDR2 SYGVKD. Trimming took 10 bases from V and 2 from J; bases not matched to a gene: 7. The CDR3: CATLAGGFPYEQYF. The CDR3 nucleotides are TGTGCCACCTTAGCGGGAGGGTTTCCCTACGAGCAGTACTTC.

For the CDR3, the DNA is TGTGCCATCAGTGCGGGGTCGGGAATCACAGATACGCAGTATTTT. Its protein is CAISAGSGITDTQYF. This chain links TRBV10-3 with TRBJ2-3; a weak D match, TRBD2 (5 bases). The germline V gene has CDR1 ENHRY and CDR2 SYGVKD. V was shortened by 4 bases and J by 2 bases, with 13 bases between the two germline ends. CDR3 length: 15 amino acids.

The chain couples TRBV9 to TRBJ2-5; D may be TRBD2 (5 bases). The V end lost 3 bases, the J end lost 1 base, and 10 bases lay between the germline ends. The CDR3 consists of 14 residues. The V gene's germline CDR1 is SGDLS and CDR2 YYNGEE. CDR3 in amino acids: CASSAGVAQETQYF. DNA of the CDR3: TGTGCCAGCAGCGCCGGGGTAGCCCAAGAGACCCAGTACTTC.

A single count supports this clone. This chain links TRBV10-2 with TRBJ2-7; TRBD2 aligns across 12 bases. J lost 3 bases, V lost 5 bases, and 2 bases had no gene match. The CDR3 has 14 residues. Per germline, CDR1 WSHSY and CDR2 SAAADI. This CDR3 is CASSLAGGVYEQYF. CDR3 nucleotides: TGCGCCAGCAGTCTAGCGGGAGGGGTCTACGAGCAGTACTTC.

A single count supports this clone. As DNA, the CDR3 is TGTGCCAGCAACCCCGGGAGTAATAACTATGGCTACACCTTC. Translating it yields CASNPGSNNYGYTF. The gene calls are TRBV28 and TRBJ1-2; no clear D. In germline, CDR1 is MDHEN, CDR2 SYDVKM. Between the trimmed V and J ends, which lost 7 bases and 1 base, there was a span of 13 bases. The CDR3 sequence is 14 residues long.

The CDR3 spells CASSAQPGLASNEQFF. DNA for the CDR3: TGCGCCAGCAGCGCGCAGCCGGGACTAGCATCGAATGAGCAGTTCTTC. The V gene is TRBV5-1, the J gene TRBJ2-1; 9 positions agree with TRBD2. Trimming took 4 bases from V and 7 from J; bases not matched to a gene: 12. The germline gives CDR1 SGHRS, CDR2 YFSETQ. There are 16 residues in the CDR3.

As for this clone: Within the sample, other DNA sequences also encode this same CDR3. The V and J genes are TRBV5-4 and TRBJ2-1; a weak D match, TRBD2 (5 bases). The CDR3 spans 14 residues. Germline CDR1 and CDR2: SGHNT and YYREEE (reference sequence). Deletions cut 3 bases from V and 0 bases from J, with 7 bases between. The CDR3 is CASSSSGSYNEQFF. The CDR3 DNA sequence: TGTGCCAGCAGCTCCAGCGGCTCCTACAATGAGCAGTTCTTC.

Many counts were recorded for this clone. V is TRBV7-2 and J is TRBJ1-2, with D perhaps matching TRBD1 (6 bases). Germline V gene data show CDR1 as SGHTA and CDR2 as FQGNSA. The CDR3 length is 14 residues. V was clipped by 0 bases and J by 4 bases, with 9 bases between them. The CDR3 sequence: CASSLAGGGYGYTF. The CDR3 DNA reads as TGTGCCAGCAGCTTAGCGGGGGGCGGCTATGGCTACACCTTC.

The chain recombines TRBV30 with TRBJ1-6; no clear D. V was clipped by 1 base and J by 9 bases, with 13 bases between them. Germline V lookup: CDR1 GTSNPN, CDR2 SVGIG (reference sequence). The CDR3 spans 14 residues. For the CDR3, the DNA is TGTGCCTGGAGTGGAGGGTTTATGGGTTCACCCCTCCACTTT. It encodes CAWSGGFMGSPLHF. The full variable domain, in which reference TRBV30 and TRBJ1-6 provide the parts outside the CDR3, is SQTIHQWPATLVQPVGSPLSLECTVEGTSNPNLYWYRQAAGRGLQLLFYSVGIGQISSEVPQNLSASRPQDRQFILSSKKLLLSDSGFYLCAWSGGFMGSPLHFGNGTRLTVT.

The chain has TRBV11-2 and TRBJ2-5; perhaps TRBD2 as D (5 bases). Trimming cost V 3 bases and J 2 bases, with 10 bases left between them. CDR1 and CDR2 (germline): SGHAT, FQNNGV. The CDR3 extends over 14 amino acids. Here the CDR3 reads CASSFDRGQETQYF. The CDR3 DNA reads TGTGCCAGCAGCTTCGACCGGGGACAAGAGACCCAGTACTTC. The full variable domain, rest sourced from reference TRBV11-2 and TRBJ2-5, is EAGVAQSPRYKIIEKRQSVAFWCNPISGHATLYWYQQILGQGPKLLIQFQNNGVVDDSQLPKDRFSAERLKGVDSTLKIQPAKLEDSAVYLCASSFDRGQETQYFGPGTRLLVL.

This chain links TRBV7-9 with TRBJ2-1, with 14 bases identical to TRBD2. Trimming cost V 5 bases and J 7 bases; bases outside gene matches: 4. Germline assignment: CDR1 SEHNR and CDR2 FQNEAQ (reference sequence). The CDR3 covers 15 residues. CDR3 residues: CASSPTSGRVNEQFF. DNA for the CDR3: TGTGCCAGCAGCCCGACTAGCGGGAGGGTTAATGAGCAGTTCTTC.

The V call is TRBV5-8, the J call TRBJ2-1; D might be TRBD2 (6 bases). The CDR3 runs 15 residues. The germline V gene encodes CDR1 SGHTS and CDR2 YDEGEE. V lost 7 bases and J 4 bases, leaving 18 bases between the germline ends. The CDR3 sequence: CASGSSTSRYNEQFF. The CDR3 DNA reads as TGTGCCAGCGGATCCTCTACTAGCAGGTACAATGAGCAGTTCTTC.

The chain recombines TRBV5-1 with TRBJ1-2, with no clear D. V lost 0 bases, J lost 2 bases, and 11 bases lay in between. CDR1 and CDR2 (germline): SGHRS, YFSETQ. The CDR3 runs to 15 residues. CDR3 in amino acids: CASSLGPGLNYGYTF. In DNA, the CDR3 is TGCGCCAGCAGCTTGGGCCCAGGTCTCAACTATGGCTACACCTTC.

This clone was picked up many times. The genes are TRBV30 and TRBJ2-1; D uncertain. Trimming shortened V by 4 bases and J by 1 base, and 11 bases separated the two germline ends. The CDR3 is 14 amino acids. CDR1 GTSNPN and CDR2 SVGIG come from the germline V gene (reference sequence). CDR3 sequence: CAWIPERSYNEQFF. CDR3 bases: TGTGCCTGGATACCCGAACGTTCCTACAATGAGCAGTTCTTC.

The chain is built from TRBV29-1 and TRBJ2-7, with 9 bases lining up with TRBD1. CDR1 SQVTM and CDR2 ANQGSEA come from the germline V gene. The junction had 2 bases not matched to a gene; V was cut back by 3 bases and J by 5 bases. The CDR3 runs to 12 residues. In DNA, the CDR3 is TGCAGCGTTGAGACAGGGGGGGACGAGCAGTACTTC. It specifies CSVETGGDEQYF.

This clone was counted once. The chain uses TRBV30 and TRBJ1-2, with TRBD1 identical over 7 bases. The V segment lost 1 base and the J segment 6 bases; nucleotides outside the gene matches: 5. The CDR3 totals 13 residues. The V gene's germline CDR1 is GTSNPN and CDR2 SVGIG (reference sequence). Written as DNA, the CDR3 is TGTGCCTGGAGTGAAACCGGGACAGATGGCTACACCTTC. Amino acid sequence: CAWSETGTDGYTF. The full variable domain, completed using reference TRBV30 and TRBJ1-2, is SQTIHQWPATLVQPVGSPLSLECTVEGTSNPNLYWYRQAAGRGLQLLFYSVGIGQISSEVPQNLSASRPQDRQFILSSKKLLLSDSGFYLCAWSETGTDGYTFGSGTRLTVV.

V and J are TRBV9 and TRBJ2-5; TRBD2 aligns across 9 bases. The germline gives CDR1 SGDLS, CDR2 YYNGEE. The CDR3 runs 15 residues. V shed 10 bases, J shed 3 bases, and the junction held 13 bases outside the gene matches. The CDR3 bases are TGTGCCTCAACTACCGGATTAGCGGGGGAAGAGACCCAGTACTTC. This translates into CASTTGLAGEETQYF.

In its sample, this clone was seen a few times. The V gene is TRBV11-2, the J gene TRBJ2-3, with TRBD2 matching 7 bases. With 4 bases clipped from V and 3 bases from J, the junction kept 4 bases outside the gene matches. This CDR3 spans 14 amino acids. The germline gives CDR1 SGHAT, CDR2 FQNNGV. The CDR3 bases are TGTGCCAGCAGCTCCTGGACTAGGACAGATACGCAGTATTTT. Protein sequence: CASSSWTRTDTQYF.

The rearrangement uses TRBV28 and TRBJ2-7; D uncertain. The CDR3 is 15 residues long. Trimming took off 1 base at V and 0 bases at J, with 10 bases between the two ends. Germline CDR1 is MDHEN and CDR2 is SYDVKM. This CDR3 is CASSLFETYSYEQYF. CDR3 nucleotides: TGTGCCAGCAGTTTATTTGAAACCTACTCCTACGAGCAGTACTTC.

There are a few counts of this clone. The chain couples TRBV7-9 to TRBJ1-2; 7 bases match TRBD1. V was pared by 6 bases and J by 3 bases, with 4 bases of the junction left unmatched. Germline CDR1 and CDR2: SEHNR and FQNEAQ (reference sequence). This CDR3 is built from 13 residues. The CDR3 DNA follows: TGTGCCAGCAGGACCGACAGGGACTATGGCTACACCTTC. This translates into CASRTDRDYGYTF.

This sequence joins TRBV7-6 and TRBJ2-7; 7 positions match TRBD2. Germline values: CDR1 SGHVS, CDR2 FNYEAQ. The CDR3 is 16 amino acids. V trimming: 1 base; J trimming: 4 bases; junction bases outside the gene matches: 10. For the CDR3, the DNA is TGTGCCAGCAGCTTAGGGGCCGGGGAGGGGCGGTACGAGCAGTACTTC. Its translation: CASSLGAGEGRYEQYF. The full variable domain, its missing parts supplied by reference TRBV7-6 and TRBJ2-7, is GAGVSQSPRYKVTKRGQDVALRCDPISGHVSLYWYRQALGQGPEFLTYFNYEAQQDKSGLPNDRFSAERPEGSISTLTIQRTEQRDSAMYRCASSLGAGEGRYEQYFGPGTRLTVT.